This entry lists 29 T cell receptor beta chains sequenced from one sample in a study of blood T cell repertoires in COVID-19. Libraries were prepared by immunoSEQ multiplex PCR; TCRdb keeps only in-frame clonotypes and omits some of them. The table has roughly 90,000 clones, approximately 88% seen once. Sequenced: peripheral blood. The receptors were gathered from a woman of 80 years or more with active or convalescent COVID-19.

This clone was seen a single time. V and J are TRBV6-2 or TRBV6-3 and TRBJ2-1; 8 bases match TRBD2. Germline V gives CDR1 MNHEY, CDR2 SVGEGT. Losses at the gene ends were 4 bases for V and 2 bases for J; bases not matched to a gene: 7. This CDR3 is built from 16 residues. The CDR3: CASSSRIGGAYNEQFF. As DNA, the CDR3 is TGTGCCAGCAGTTCGAGGATCGGGGGGGCCTACAATGAGCAGTTCTTC.

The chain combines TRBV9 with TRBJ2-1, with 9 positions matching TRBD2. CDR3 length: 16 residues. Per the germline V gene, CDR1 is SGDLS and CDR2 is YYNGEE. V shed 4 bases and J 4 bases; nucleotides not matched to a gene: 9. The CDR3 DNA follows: TGTGCCAGCAGCAAATTTAGCGGGAGTATTTACAATGAGCAGTTCTTC. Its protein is CASSKFSGSIYNEQFF.

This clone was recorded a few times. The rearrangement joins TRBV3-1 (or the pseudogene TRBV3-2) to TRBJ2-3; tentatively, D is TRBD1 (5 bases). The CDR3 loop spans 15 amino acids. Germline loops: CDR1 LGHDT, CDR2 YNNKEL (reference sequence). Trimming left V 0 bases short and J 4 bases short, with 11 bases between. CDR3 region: CASSQDASGPDTQYF. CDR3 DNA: TGTGCCAGCAGCCAAGATGCCTCAGGGCCAGATACGCAGTATTTT.

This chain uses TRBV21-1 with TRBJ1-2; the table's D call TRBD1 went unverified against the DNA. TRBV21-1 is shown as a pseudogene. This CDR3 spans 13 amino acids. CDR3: CASIRQRVYGYTF. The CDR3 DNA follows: TGTGCCAGCATCCGACAGCGAGTCTATGGCTACACCTTC.

DNA of the CDR3: TGTGCCAGCAGCTTAAGGGCAGGGGGAAACTACGAGCAGTACTTC. Protein sequence: CASSLRAGGNYEQYF. This chain links TRBV7-3 with TRBJ2-7, with 7 positions matching TRBD1. This CDR3 contains 15 residues. The V segment lost 1 base and the J segment 3 bases; nucleotides outside the gene matches: 6. CDR1 SGHTA and CDR2 FQGTGA come from the germline V gene.

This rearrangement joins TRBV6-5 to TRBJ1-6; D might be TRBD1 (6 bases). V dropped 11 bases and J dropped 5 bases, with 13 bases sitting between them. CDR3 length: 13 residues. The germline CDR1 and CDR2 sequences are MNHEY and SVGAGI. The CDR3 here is CAGKRDNNSPLHF. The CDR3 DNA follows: TGTGCCGGCAAGAGGGACAATAATTCACCCCTCCACTTT.

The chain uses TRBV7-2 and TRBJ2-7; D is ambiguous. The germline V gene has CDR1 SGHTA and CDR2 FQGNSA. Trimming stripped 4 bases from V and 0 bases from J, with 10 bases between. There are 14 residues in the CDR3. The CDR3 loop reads CASSSLRNSYEQYF. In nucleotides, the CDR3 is TGTGCCAGCAGCTCTCTGCGGAACTCCTACGAGCAGTACTTC.

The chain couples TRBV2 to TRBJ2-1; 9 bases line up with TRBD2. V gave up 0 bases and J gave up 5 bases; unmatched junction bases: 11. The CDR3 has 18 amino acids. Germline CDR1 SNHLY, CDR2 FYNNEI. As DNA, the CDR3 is TGTGCCAGCAGTGAAGCGCTTCGCCGCGGGGGGGCACACAATGAGCAGTTCTTC. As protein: CASSEALRRGGAHNEQFF. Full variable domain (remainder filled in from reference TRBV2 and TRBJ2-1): EPEVTQTPSHQVTQMGQEVILRCVPISNHLYFYWYRQILGQKVEFLVSFYNNEISEKSEIFDDQFSVERPDGSNFTLKIRSTKLEDSAMYFCASSEALRRGGAHNEQFFGPGTRLTVL.

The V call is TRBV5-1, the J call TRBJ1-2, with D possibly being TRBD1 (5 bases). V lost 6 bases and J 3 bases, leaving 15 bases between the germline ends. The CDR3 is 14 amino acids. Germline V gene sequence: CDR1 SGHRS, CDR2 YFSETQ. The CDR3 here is CASTPAGGDYGYTF. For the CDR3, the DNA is TGCGCCAGCACCCCAGCCGGAGGGGACTATGGCTACACCTTC.

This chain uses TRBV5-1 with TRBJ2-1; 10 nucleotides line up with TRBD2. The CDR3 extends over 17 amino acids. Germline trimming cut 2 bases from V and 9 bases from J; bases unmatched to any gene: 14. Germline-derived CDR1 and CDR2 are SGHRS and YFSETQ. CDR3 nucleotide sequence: TGCGCCAGCAGCTTCCAGCGGGAGGGCCTAGAGGTGGGTGAGCAGTTCTTC. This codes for CASSFQREGLEVGEQFF.

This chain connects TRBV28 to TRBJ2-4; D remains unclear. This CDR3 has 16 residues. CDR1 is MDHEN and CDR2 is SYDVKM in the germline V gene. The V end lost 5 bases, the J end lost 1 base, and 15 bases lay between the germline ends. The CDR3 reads CASSGLSDFAKNIQYF. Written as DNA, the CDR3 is TGTGCCAGCAGTGGGCTTTCGGATTTCGCCAAAAACATTCAGTACTTC.

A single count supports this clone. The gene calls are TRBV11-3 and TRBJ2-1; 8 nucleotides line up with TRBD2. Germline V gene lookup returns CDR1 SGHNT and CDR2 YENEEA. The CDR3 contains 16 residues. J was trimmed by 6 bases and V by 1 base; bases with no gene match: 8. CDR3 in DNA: TGTGCCAGCAGCTTAGCACGGGGGGGCATAGTCAATGAGCAGTTCTTC. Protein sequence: CASSLARGGIVNEQFF.

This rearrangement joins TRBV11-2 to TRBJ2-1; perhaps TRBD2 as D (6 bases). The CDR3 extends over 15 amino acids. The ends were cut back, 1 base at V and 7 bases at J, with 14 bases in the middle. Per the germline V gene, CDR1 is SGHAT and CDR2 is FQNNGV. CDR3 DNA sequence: TGTGCCAGCAGCTTAGTTGTGGGACTGACGAATGAGCAGTTCTTC. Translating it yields CASSLVVGLTNEQFF.

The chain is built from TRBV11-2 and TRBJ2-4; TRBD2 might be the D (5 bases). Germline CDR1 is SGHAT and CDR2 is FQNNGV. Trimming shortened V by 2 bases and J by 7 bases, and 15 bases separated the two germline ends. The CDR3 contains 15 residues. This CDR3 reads CASSLTGRLWNIQYF. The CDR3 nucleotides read TGTGCCAGCAGCTTAACGGGTAGACTATGGAACATTCAGTACTTC.

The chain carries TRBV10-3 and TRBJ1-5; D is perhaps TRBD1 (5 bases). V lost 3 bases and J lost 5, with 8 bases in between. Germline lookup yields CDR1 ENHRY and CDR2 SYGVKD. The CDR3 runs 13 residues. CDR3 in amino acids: CAISDGGDQPQHF. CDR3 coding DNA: TGTGCCATCAGTGATGGAGGGGATCAGCCCCAGCATTTT.

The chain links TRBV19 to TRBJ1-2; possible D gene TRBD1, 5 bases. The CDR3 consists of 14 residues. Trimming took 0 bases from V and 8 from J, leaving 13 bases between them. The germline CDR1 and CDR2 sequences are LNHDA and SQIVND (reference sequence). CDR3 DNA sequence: TGTGCCAGTAGTATAGATCGCGACAGCCAGGGCTACACCTTC. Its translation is CASSIDRDSQGYTF.

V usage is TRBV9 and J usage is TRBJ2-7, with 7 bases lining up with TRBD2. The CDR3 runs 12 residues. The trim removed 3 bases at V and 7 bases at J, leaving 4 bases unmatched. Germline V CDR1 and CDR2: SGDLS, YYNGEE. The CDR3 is CASSGPGGEQYF. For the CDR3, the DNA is TGTGCCAGCAGCGGCCCCGGGGGGGAGCAGTACTTC.

The chain's CDR3 is CASNRQDSEQFF. CDR3 in DNA: TGTGCCAGCAACCGACAGGACAGTGAGCAGTTCTTC. The genes are TRBV2 and TRBJ2-1, with D tentatively TRBD1 (6 bases). This CDR3 is built from 12 residues. Trimming cost V 7 bases and J 9 bases, with 13 bases left between them. CDR1 and CDR2 (germline): SNHLY, FYNNEI.

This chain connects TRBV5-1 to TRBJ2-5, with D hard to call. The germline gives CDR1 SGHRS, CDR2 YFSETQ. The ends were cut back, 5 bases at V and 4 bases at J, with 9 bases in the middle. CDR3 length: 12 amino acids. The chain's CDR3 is CASSYDLETQYF. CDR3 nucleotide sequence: TGCGCCAGCAGTTACGACTTAGAGACCCAGTACTTC. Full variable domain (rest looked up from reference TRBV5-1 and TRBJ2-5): KAGVTQTPRYLIKTRGQQVTLSCSPISGHRSVSWYQQTPGQGLQFLFEYFSETQRNKGNFPGRFSGRQFSNSRSEMNVSTLELGDSALYLCASSYDLETQYFGPGTRLLVL.

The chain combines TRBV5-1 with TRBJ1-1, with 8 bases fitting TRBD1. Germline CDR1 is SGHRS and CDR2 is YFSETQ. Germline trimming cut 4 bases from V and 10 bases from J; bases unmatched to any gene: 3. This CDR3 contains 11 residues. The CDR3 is CASSDGTGAFF. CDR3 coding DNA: TGCGCCAGCAGCGACGGGACAGGAGCTTTCTTT.

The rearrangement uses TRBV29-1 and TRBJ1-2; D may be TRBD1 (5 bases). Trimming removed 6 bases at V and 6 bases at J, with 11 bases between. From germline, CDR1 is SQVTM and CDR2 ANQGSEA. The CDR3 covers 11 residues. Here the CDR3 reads CSVGQSDGYTF. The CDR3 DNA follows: TGCAGCGTGGGGCAGAGCGATGGCTACACCTTC.

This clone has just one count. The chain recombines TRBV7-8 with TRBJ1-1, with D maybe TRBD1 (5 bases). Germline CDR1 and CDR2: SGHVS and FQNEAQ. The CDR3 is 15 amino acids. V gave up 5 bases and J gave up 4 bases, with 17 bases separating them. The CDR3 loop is CASSLTQGLSTEAFF. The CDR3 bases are TGTGCCAGCAGCCTAACTCAGGGTCTTAGCACTGAAGCTTTCTTT.

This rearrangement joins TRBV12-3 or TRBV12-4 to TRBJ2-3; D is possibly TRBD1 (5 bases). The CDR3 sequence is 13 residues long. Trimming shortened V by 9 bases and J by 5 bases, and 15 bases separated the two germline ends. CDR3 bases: TGTGCCAGTAGGAGCCAGGGTCTAGATACGCAGTATTTT. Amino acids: CASRSQGLDTQYF.

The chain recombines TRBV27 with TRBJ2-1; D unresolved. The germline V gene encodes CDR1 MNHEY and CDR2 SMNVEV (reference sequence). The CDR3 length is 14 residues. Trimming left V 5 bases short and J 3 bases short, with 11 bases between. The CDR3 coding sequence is TGTGCCAGCAGTCCAGGTAACCTCTACAATGAGCAGTTCTTC. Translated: CASSPGNLYNEQFF.

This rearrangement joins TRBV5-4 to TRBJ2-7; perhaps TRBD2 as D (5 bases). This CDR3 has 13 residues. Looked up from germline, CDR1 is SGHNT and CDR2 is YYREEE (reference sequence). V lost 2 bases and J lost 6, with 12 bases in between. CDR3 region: CASSLGLAGEQYF. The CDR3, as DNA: TGTGCCAGCAGCTTAGGTCTAGCTGGCGAGCAGTACTTC.

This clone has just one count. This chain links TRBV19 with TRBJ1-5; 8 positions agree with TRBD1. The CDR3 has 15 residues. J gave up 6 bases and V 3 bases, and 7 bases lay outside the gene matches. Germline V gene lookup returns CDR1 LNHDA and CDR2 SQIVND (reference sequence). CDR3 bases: TGTGCCAGTAGTATCCCCGGACAGGGAGGTCAGCCCCAGCATTTT. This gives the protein CASSIPGQGGQPQHF. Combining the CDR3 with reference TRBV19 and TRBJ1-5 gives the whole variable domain DGGITQSPKYLFRKEGQNVTLSCEQNLNHDAMYWYRQDPGQGLRLIYYSQIVNDFQKGDIAEGYSVSREKKESFPLTVTSAQKNPTAFYLCASSIPGQGGQPQHFGDGTRLSIL.

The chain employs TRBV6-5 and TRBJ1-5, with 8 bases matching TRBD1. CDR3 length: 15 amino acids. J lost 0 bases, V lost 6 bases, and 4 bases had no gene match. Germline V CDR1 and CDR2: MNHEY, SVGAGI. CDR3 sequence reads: CASRQGGYSNQPQHF. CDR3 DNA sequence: TGTGCCAGCAGACAGGGGGGATATAGCAATCAGCCCCAGCATTTT.

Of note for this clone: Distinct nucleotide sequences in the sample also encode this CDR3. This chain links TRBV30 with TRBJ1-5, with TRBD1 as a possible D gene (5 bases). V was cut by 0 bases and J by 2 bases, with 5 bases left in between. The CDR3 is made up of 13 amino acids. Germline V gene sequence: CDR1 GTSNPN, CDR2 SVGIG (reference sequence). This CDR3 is CAWSVQGNQPQHF. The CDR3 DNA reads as TGTGCCTGGAGTGTACAGGGCAATCAGCCCCAGCATTTT.

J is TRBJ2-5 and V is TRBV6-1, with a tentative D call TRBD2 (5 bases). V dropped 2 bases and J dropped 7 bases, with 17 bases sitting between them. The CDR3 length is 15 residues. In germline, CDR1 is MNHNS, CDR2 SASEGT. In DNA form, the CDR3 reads TGTGCCAGCAGTGAAAGTCCCTCTGCCGGAGGGACCCAGTACTTC. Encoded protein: CASSESPSAGGTQYF.